This T cell receptor (beta chain) was identified during a study of response to subunit inactivated influenza vaccine. Germline V gene data show CDR1 as MDHEN and CDR2 as SYDVKM. The V end lost 3 bases, the J end lost 15 bases, and 15 bases lay between the germline ends. CDR3 length: 12 residues. TCRdb processed the RT-PCR reads anew with MiXCR; each CDR3 protein has one entry. Here the sample spans hundreds of thousands of distinct CDR3 sequences, around 14% being singletons. This clonotype was sampled from a man aged 45-60 years who received an inactivated influenza vaccine. The chain recombines TRBV28 with TRBJ2-1; a possible D gene is TRBD2 (5 bases). The specimen comprised PBMCs from blood, sampled 11 to 12 days after vaccination. The CDR3 loop reads CASSLPRLALFF. CDR3 in DNA: TGTGCCAGCAGTTTGCCCCGGCTAGCTCTGTTCTTC.